Below, one T cell receptor beta chain is given with its context. This clone appeared a few times. It has no known antigen specificity. Nothing much larger sits one base from this clone, and base qualities are not available. Each collaborating institution followed its own protocols to collect whole blood in K2EDTA tubes. For TCRbeta analysis, collaborator samples were shipped as frozen whole blood, as isolated PBMCs, or as DNA extracted from either sample type. The CDR3 measures 17 amino acids from cysteine to phenylalanine. The entry retains the CDR3 DNA only, 51 bases that are in frame from base 1. V sheds 0 bases and J sheds 1 base, leaving 15 bases between their ends. For CDR1 and CDR2, the germline V gene lists LGHNA and YSLEER. This entry belongs to a study of blood T cell repertoires in COVID-19 (dated by TCRdb to about 2020). Looking at the study overall: The collaborator samples originated in the United States, Italy and Spain and spanned the acute and convalescent phases of COVID-19. The samples were drawn from the first 160 participants of the ongoing ImmuneRACE study and from 1,254 subjects provided by 6 global collaborators. The dataset comprised deeply sampled blood TCRbeta repertoires from subjects exposed to, actively infected with, or recovered from COVID-19. A freely available public database, intended as a resource for researchers studying the immune response to SARS-CoV-2, is where the repertoires were released. The sample metadata nearly always contained a de-identified subject ID, COVID-19 status, age in years and sex. The prospective study material was composed of cDNA or gDNA derived from T cells, B-cell-depleted T cells, or PBMCs. Where HLA class I and class II types were available, the types were taken from metadata supplied by the sample provider, not from assay-based typing. What the work shows at the level of the full study, not this receptor alone: The quantity of clinical and demographic metadata differed by source and by participant and was supplied without curation.

TCRbeta CDR3 regions were amplified from genomic DNA by means of the immunoSEQ Assay, a bias-controlled multiplex PCR. On the study's bioinformatics: Nucleated cell counts per sample were estimated from amplification of reference gene primers within the assay. Sequence reads were collapsed and filtered to measure the absolute abundance of every unique TCRbeta CDR3 rearrangement. For each sample, productive Simpson clonality was calculated as the square root of Simpson's diversity index across productive rearrangements. TCRdb took over this immuneACCESS table, retaining in-frame rearrangements with V and J assigned. Such tables are incomplete; in checked studies, under half of the missing clones stem from an unresolved V gene, and the remainder is unexplained. V and J calls and clone size are those listed in that table; D and trimming were worked out from the DNA. This sample lists some 250,000 clones; roughly four fifths were detected once. Of the sample, roughly 3.2% falls within the top ten clones.

This TCR was recovered from a young woman with acute or convalescent COVID-19. The sequenced sample consisted of peripheral blood. This receptor chain uses TRBV4-3 and TRBJ1-1; confidence is insufficient to name the D gene. The nucleotide sequence is TGCGCCAGCAGCCAAGATCCCAGCAGCCGACAGAACACTGAAGCTTTCTTT. Its coded protein is CASSQDPSSRQNTEAFF.